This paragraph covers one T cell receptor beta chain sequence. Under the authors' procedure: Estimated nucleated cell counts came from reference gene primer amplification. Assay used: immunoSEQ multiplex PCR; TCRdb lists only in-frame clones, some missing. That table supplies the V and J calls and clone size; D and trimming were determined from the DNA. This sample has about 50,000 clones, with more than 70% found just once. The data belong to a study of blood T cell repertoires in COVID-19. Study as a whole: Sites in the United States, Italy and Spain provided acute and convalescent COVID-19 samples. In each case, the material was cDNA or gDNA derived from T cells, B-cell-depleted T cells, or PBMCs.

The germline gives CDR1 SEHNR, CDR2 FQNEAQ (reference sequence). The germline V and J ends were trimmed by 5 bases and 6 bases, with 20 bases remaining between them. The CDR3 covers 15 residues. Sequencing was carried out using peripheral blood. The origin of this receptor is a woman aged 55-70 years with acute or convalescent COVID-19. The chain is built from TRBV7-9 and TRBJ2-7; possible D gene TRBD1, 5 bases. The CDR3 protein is CASSPSVAGNSEQYF. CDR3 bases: TGTGCCAGCAGCCCCTCGGTGGCAGGGAACAGCGAGCAGTACTTC. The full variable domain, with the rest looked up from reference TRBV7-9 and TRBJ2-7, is DTGVSQNPRHKITKRGQNVTFRCDPISEHNRLYWYRQTLGQGPEFLTYFQNEAQLEKSRLLSDRFSAERPKGSFSTLEIQRTEQGDSAMYLCASSPSVAGNSEQYFGPGTRLTVT.